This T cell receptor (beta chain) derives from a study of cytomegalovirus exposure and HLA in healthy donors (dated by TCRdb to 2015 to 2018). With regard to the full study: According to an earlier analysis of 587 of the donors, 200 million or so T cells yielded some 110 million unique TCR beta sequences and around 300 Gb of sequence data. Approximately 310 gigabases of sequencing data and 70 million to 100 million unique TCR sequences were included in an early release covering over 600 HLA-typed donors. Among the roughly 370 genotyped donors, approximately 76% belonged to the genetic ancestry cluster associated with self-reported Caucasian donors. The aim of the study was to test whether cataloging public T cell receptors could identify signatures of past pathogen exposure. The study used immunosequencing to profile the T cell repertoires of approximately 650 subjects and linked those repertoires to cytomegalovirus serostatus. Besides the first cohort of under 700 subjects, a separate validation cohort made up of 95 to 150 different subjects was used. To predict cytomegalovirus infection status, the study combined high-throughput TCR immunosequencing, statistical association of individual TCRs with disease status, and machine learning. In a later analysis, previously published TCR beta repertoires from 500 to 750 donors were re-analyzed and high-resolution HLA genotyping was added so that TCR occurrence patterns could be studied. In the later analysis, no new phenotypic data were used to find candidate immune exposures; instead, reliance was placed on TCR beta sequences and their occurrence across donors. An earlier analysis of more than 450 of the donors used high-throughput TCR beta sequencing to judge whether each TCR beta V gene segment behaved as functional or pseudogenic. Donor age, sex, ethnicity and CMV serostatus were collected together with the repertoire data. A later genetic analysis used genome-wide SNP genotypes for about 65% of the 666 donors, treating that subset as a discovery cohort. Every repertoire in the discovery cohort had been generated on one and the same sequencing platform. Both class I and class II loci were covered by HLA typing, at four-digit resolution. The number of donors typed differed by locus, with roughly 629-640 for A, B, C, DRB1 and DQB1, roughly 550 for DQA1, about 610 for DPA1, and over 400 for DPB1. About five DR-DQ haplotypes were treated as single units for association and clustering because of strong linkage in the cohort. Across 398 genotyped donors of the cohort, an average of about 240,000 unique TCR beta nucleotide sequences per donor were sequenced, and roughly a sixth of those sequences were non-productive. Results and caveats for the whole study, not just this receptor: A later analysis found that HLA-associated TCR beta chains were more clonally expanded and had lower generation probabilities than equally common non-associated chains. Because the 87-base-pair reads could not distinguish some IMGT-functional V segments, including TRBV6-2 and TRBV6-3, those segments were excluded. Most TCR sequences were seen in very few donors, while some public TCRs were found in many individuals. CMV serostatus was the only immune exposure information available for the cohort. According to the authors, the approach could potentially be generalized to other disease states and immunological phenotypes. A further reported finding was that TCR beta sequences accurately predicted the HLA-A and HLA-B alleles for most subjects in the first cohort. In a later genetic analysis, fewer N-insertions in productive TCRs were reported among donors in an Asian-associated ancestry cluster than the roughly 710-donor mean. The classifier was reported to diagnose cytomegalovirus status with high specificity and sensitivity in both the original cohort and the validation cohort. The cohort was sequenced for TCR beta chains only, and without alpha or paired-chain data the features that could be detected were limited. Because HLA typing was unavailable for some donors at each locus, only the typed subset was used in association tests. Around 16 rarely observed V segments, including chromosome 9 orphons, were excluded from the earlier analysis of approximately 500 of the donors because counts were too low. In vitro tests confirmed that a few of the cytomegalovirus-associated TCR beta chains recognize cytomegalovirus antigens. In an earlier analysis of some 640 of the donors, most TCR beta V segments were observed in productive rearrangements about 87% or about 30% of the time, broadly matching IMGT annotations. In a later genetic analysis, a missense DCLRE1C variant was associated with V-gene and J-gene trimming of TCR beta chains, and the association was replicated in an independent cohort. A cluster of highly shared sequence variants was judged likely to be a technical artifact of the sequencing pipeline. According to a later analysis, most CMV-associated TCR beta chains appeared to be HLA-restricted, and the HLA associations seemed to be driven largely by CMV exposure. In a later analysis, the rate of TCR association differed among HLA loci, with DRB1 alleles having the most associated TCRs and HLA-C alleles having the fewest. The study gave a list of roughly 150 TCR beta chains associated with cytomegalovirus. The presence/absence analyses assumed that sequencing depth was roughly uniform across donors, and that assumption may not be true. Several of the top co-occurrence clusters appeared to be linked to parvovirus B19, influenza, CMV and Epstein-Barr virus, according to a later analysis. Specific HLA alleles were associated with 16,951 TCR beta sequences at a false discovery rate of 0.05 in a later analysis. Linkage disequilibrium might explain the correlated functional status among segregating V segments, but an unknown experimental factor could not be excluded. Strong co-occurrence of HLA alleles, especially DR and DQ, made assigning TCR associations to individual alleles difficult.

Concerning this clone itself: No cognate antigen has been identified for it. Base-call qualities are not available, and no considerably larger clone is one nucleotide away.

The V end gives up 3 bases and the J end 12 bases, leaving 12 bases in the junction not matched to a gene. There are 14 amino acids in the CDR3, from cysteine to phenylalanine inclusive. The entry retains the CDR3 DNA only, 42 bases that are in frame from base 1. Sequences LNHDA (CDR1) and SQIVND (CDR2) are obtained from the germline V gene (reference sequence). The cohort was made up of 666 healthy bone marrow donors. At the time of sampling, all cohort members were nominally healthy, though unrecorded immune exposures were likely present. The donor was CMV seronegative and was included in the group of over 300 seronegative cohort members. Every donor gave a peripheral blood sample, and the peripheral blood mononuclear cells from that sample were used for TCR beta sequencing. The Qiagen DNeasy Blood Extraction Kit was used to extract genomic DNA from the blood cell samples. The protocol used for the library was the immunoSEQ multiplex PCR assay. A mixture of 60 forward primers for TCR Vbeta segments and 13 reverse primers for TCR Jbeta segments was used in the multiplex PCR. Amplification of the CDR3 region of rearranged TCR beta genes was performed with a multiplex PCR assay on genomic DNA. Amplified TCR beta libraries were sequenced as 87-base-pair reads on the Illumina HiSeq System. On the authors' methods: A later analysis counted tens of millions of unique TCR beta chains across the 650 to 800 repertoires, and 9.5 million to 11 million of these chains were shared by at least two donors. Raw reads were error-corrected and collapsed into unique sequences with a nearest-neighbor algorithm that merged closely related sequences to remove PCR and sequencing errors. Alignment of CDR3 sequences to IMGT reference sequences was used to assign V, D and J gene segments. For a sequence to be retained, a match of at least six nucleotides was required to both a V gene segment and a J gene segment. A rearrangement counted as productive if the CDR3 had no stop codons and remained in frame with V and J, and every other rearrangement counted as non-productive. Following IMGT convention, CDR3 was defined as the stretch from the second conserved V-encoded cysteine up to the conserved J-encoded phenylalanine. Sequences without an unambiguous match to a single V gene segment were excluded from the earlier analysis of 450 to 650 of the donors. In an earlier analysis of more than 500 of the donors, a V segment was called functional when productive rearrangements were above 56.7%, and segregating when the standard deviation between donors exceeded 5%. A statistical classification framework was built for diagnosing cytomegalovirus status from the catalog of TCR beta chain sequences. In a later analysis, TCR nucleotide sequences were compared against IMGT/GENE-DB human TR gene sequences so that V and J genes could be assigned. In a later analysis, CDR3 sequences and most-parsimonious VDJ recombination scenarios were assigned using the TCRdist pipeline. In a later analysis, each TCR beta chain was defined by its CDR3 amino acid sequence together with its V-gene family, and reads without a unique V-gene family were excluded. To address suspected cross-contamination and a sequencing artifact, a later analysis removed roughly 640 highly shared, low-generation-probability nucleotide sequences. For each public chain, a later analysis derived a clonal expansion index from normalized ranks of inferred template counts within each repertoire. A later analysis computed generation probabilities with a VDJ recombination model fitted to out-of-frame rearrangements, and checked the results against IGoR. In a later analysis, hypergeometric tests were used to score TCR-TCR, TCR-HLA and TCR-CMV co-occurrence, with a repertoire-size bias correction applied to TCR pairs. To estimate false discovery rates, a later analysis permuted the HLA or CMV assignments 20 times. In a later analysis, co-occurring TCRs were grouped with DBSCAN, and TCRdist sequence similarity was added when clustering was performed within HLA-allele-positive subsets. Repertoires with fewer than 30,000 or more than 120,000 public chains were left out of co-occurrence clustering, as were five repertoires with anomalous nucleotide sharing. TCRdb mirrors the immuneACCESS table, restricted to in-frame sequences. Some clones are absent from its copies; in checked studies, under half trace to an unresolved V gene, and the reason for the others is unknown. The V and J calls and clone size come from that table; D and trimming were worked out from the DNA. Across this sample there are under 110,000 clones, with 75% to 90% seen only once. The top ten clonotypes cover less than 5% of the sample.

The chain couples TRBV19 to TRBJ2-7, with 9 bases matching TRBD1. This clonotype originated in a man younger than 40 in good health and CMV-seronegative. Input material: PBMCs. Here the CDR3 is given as CASSMDYRDRVRYF. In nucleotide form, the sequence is TGTGCCAGTAGTATGGATTACCGGGACAGGGTTCGGTACTTC.